Listed below are T cell receptor beta chains from one sample, sequenced in a study of T-cell memory formation after mild COVID-19. One entry per CDR3 protein results from TCRdb running MiXCR on the 5' RACE reads. The sample comprises hundreds of thousands of distinct CDR3 sequences, 20% to 25% of which are singletons, and approximately 8.4% rests with the top ten. The source material was PBMCs or a T cell subset sorted from them (not recorded which). These receptors were taken from an adult woman who had mild COVID-19 (a few samples of this study predate the infection). Cell type and time point are not known. Both conserved end residues are part of each CDR3. Fields, in order: clone size, J gene, D gene, V gene, CDR3 DNA, CDR3 protein. D genes are given only for firm matches. Not all rows give a size; the values are once, few, many and, for expanded clones, a class.

>-|TRBJ2-7|-|TRBV2
TGTGCCAGCAGTGAGAGGGGTCATCCCTACGAGCAGTACTTC
CASSERGHPYEQYF
>-|TRBJ1-5|-|TRBV29-1
TGCAGCGTTGTCGGGGACCTTAATCAGCCCCAGCATTTT
CSVVGDLNQPQHF
>-|TRBJ2-1|-|TRBV20-1
TGCAGTGCTAGAGATGGGGGCAGAACGATCTACAATGAGCAGTTCTTC
CSARDGGRTIYNEQFF
>-|TRBJ2-7|TRBD2|TRBV20-1
TGCAGTGCTAGAGATCCACGGACTAGCGGGAGGGCCTACGAGCAGTACTTC
CSARDPRTSGRAYEQYF
>few|TRBJ2-1|TRBD2|TRBV2
TGTGCCAGCAGCTGCCTAGCGGGAGAGTCGAATGAGCAGTTCTTC
CASSCLAGESNEQFF
>-|TRBJ1-6|-|TRBV10-3
TGTGCCACTAGCACCCAGGCTTTCTCACCCCTCCACTTT
CATSTQAFSPLHF
>few|TRBJ2-1|-|TRBV14
TGTGCCAGCAGCTATCGAGGAAAGGTTTCCCTTAACAATGAGCAGTTCTTC
CASSYRGKVSLNNEQFF
>few|TRBJ2-3|TRBD2|TRBV7-3
TGTGCCAGCAGCTCCGCCGCGGGAGGGCCATCAGATACGCAGTATTTT
CASSSAAGGPSDTQYF
>-|TRBJ1-1|-|TRBV29-1
TGCAGCGTCACCCCGGGGGGGAGGACTGAAGCTTTCTTT
CSVTPGGRTEAFF
>-|TRBJ2-1|-|TRBV7-9
TGTGCCAGCAGCTTACCCGGGGCCTACAATGAGCAGTTCTTC
CASSLPGAYNEQFF